One and the same sample provided the 17 T cell receptor beta chains below, sequenced in a study of T-cell reconstitution after alpha-beta-depleted transplantation in children. A library of TCRbeta sequences, prepared with unique molecular identifiers, was generated. TCRdb processed the PCR reads anew with MiXCR; each CDR3 protein has one entry. Of some 80,000 distinct CDR3 sequences listed, around 18% are singletons. Sequencing used PBMCs, mostly from graft donor cells, obtained 360 days after TCRalphabeta/CD19-depleted stem cell transplant. The receptors here all came from a male patient between 2 and 15 years old who had a stem cell transplant for acute lymphoblastic leukemia, so the T cells may come from the graft donor.

The table lists this clonotype with a few counts. CDR3 residues: CASSSRLGEGGPSSGANVLTF. The CDR3 bases are TGTGCCAGCAGCTCGCGATTGGGGGAGGGCGGGCCTAGCTCTGGGGCCAACGTCCTGACTTTC. The rearrangement links TRBV11-1 to TRBJ2-6, with TRBD2 matching over 7 bases. The germline V gene has CDR1 SGHAT and CDR2 FQDESV (reference sequence). The CDR3 is 21 residues long. The V segment lost 4 bases and the J segment 0 bases; nucleotides outside the gene matches: 18.

This clonotype has a count of ten or more. This chain connects TRBV7-9 to TRBJ2-1, with 8 bases that match TRBD2. Germline V gene sequence: CDR1 SEHNR, CDR2 FQNEAQ (reference sequence). V lost 5 bases and J lost 10; bases outside the gene matches: 13. The CDR3 loop spans 15 amino acids. CDR3 coding DNA: TGTGCCAGCAGCCCAGGACTAGCCTCCTTTTGGGAGCAGTTCTTC. Amino acids: CASSPGLASFWEQFF.

This sequence joins TRBV20-1 and TRBJ2-3; D is possibly TRBD1 (6 bases). Germline lookup yields CDR1 DFQATT and CDR2 SNEGSKA (reference sequence). The V and J ends lost 3 bases and 0 bases respectively, with 13 bases between them. The CDR3 is 15 residues long. The CDR3 DNA reads TGCAGTGCTAGTTCTGGGGGCATGAGCACAGATACGCAGTATTTT. This sequence encodes CSASSGGMSTDTQYF.

The rearrangement joins TRBV12-3 or TRBV12-4 to TRBJ2-1; TRBD2 matches at 13 bases. V lost 6 bases and J lost 10; bases outside the gene matches: 12. The CDR3 covers 16 residues. The CDR3: CASSSRTSGRWWEQFF. Here the CDR3 DNA reads TGTGCCAGCAGCTCCAGGACTAGCGGGAGATGGTGGGAGCAGTTCTTC.

The rearrangement uses TRBV10-2 and TRBJ2-2; TRBD1 matches 10 bases. CDR3 length: 16 residues. Germline V gene lookup returns CDR1 WSHSY and CDR2 SAAADI. Unmatched junction bases numbered 8, after V lost 6 bases and J lost 4 bases. This CDR3 is CASRPRDRGLTGELFF. CDR3 in DNA: TGCGCCAGCAGACCCCGGGACAGGGGCCTCACCGGGGAGCTGTTTTTT.

The chain carries TRBV6-1 and TRBJ1-1; weak D call: TRBD1 (6 bases). There are 16 residues in the CDR3. CDR1 is MNHNS, CDR2 SASEGT, per germline. Trimming removed 6 bases from V and 0 bases from J, with 17 bases in between. CDR3: CASSNSGTLMNTEAFF. Here the CDR3 DNA reads TGTGCCAGCAGCAACAGCGGGACACTCATGAACACTGAAGCTTTCTTT.

V usage is TRBV12-3 or TRBV12-4 and J usage is TRBJ1-1; D perhaps matches TRBD1 (5 bases). CDR3 length: 14 residues. V was pared by 7 bases and J by 3 bases, with 15 bases between. The CDR3 DNA reads as TGTGCCAGCAATGGGGCCCCAGCTCACACTGAAGCTTTCTTT. This encodes CASNGAPAHTEAFF.

Only a few counts were recorded for this clonotype. The chain carries TRBV24-1 and TRBJ2-1, with 12 bases identical to TRBD1. The length of the CDR3 is 20 residues. From germline, CDR1 is KGHDR and CDR2 SFDVKD. V lost 2 bases to trimming and J lost 2 bases; unmatched junction nucleotides: 12. CDR3 DNA: TGTGCCACCAGTGATTCATCCGGGACAGGGGGCTGGCTCACCTACAATGAGCAGTTCTTC. Translating gives CATSDSSGTGGWLTYNEQFF.

This clonotype was recorded many times. The chain has TRBV25-1 and TRBJ2-3; 11 bases are a match to TRBD2. CDR3 size: 14 residues. J lost 2 bases, V lost 6 bases, and 1 base had no gene match. Germline CDR1 reads MGHDK; CDR2 reads SYGVNS. CDR3 residues: CASRLAGVTDTQYF. DNA of the CDR3: TGTGCCAGCAGACTAGCGGGAGTCACAGATACGCAGTATTTT.

The chain links TRBV12-3 or TRBV12-4 to TRBJ2-1; 10 bases are shared with TRBD2. The CDR3 is 14 residues long. After removal of 6 bases from V and 4 bases from J, the junction contained 3 bases not matched to a gene. The CDR3 DNA is TGTGCCAGCAGCCGGACTAGCGGTTACAATGAGCAGTTCTTC. Its protein product is CASSRTSGYNEQFF.

This clonotype was detected a few times. The rearrangement uses TRBV4-1 and TRBJ2-7; TRBD1 aligns across 7 bases. CDR1 is MGHRA and CDR2 is YSYEKL in the germline V gene. The J segment lost 4 bases and the V segment lost 3 bases, leaving 12 bases of the junction unmatched. The CDR3 spans 16 residues. The chain's CDR3 is CASSHALDRETYEQYF. CDR3 DNA sequence: TGCGCCAGCAGCCACGCCCTCGACAGGGAAACTTACGAGCAGTACTTC.

In its sample, this clonotype was seen many times. The CDR3 sequence is CASRDSYNEQFF. The CDR3 nucleotides are TGTGCCAGCAGGGACTCCTACAATGAGCAGTTCTTC. The chain is built from TRBV27 and TRBJ2-1; unclear D gene. The CDR3 loop spans 12 amino acids. Trimming pared 6 bases from V and 0 bases from J, leaving 3 bases between. The germline gives CDR1 MNHEY, CDR2 SMNVEV (reference sequence).

This clonotype was observed a few times. The chain employs TRBV5-1 and TRBJ2-1; 11 bases line up with TRBD2. This CDR3 is 14 amino acids long. With 6 bases clipped from V and 6 bases from J, the junction kept 5 bases outside the gene matches. Germline V gene data show CDR1 as SGHRS and CDR2 as YFSETQ. CDR3 sequence: CASTVLAGVNEQFF. CDR3 bases: TGCGCCAGCACGGTACTAGCGGGAGTCAATGAGCAGTTCTTC. Filled out from reference TRBV5-1 and TRBJ2-1, the complete variable domain reads KAGVTQTPRYLIKTRGQQVTLSCSPISGHRSVSWYQQTPGQGLQFLFEYFSETQRNKGNFPGRFSGRQFSNSRSEMNVSTLELGDSALYLCASTVLAGVNEQFFGPGTRLTVL.

This clonotype was found many times. The chain recombines TRBV29-1 with TRBJ2-3; TRBD1 is a possible D gene (6 bases). Germline V gene lookup returns CDR1 SQVTM and CDR2 ANQGSEA. V lost 0 bases, J lost 3 bases, and 19 bases lay in between. This CDR3 has 17 residues. The CDR3 reads CSVEDLQVWGQTDTQYF. Here the CDR3 DNA reads TGCAGCGTTGAAGATCTTCAAGTCTGGGGACAAACAGATACGCAGTATTTT.

This clonotype was picked up a small number of times. The J gene is TRBJ1-1, the V gene TRBV20-1; D unresolved. CDR3 length: 16 residues. Per the germline V gene, CDR1 is DFQATT and CDR2 is SNEGSKA (reference sequence). Trimming took 1 base from V and 0 from J, leaving 15 bases between them. The CDR3 DNA is TGCAGTGCTAGAGTTCATTTGCTTACAATGAACACTGAAGCTTTCTTT. It translates to CSARVHLLTMNTEAFF.

This clonotype was recorded at least ten times. The chain has TRBV7-9 and TRBJ1-1; perhaps TRBD1 as D (5 bases). This CDR3 has 15 amino acids. Germline lookup yields CDR1 SEHNR and CDR2 FQNEAQ (reference sequence). V was cut by 1 base and J by 5 bases, with 14 bases left in between. CDR3 amino acids: CASSLDWVRVTEAFF. CDR3 nucleotides: TGTGCCAGCAGCTTAGATTGGGTCAGGGTGACTGAAGCTTTCTTT.

The rearrangement joins TRBV6-5 to TRBJ1-2; D is ambiguous. V was shortened by 0 bases and J by 0 bases, with 5 bases between the two germline ends. The length of the CDR3 is 14 residues. The germline V gene has CDR1 MNHEY and CDR2 SVGAGI. This CDR3 is CASSYSGSNYGYTF. DNA of the CDR3: TGTGCCAGCAGTTACTCAGGGTCTAACTATGGCTACACCTTC.